These 23 T cell receptor beta chains came from one sample sequenced in a study of Ad26.COV2.S vaccination and SARS-CoV-2 variants. Stated treatment: about 20 received Ad26.COV2.S at low or high dose, single or two shots; roughly five received placebo; per-sample allocation not given. On day 63 after the first injection, vaccine and placebo recipients gave samples. Measured with immunoSEQ multiplex PCR; TCRdb has only the in-frame clones, and not every one. This repertoire shows around 340,000 clones, around 90% found once; its top ten account for 6.4%. The sample was peripheral blood, taken in a trial of Ad26.COV2.S vaccine versus placebo. These receptors all stem from a person aged 18 to 59 who received the Ad26.COV2.S COVID-19 vaccine or a placebo.

The chain carries TRBV30 and TRBJ1-5; D may be TRBD1 (5 bases). V lost 2 bases to trimming and J lost 1 base, with 12 bases between them. This CDR3 region has 15 residues. Germline-derived CDR1 and CDR2 are GTSNPN and SVGIG (reference sequence). The CDR3 DNA follows: TGTGCCTGGAGTATCTTTGGACAAAGCAATCAGCCCCAGCATTTT. It is translated as CAWSIFGQSNQPQHF.

This clone appeared once. V gene TRBV19 combines with J gene TRBJ1-4; the D gene is possibly TRBD1 (6 bases). CDR1 is LNHDA and CDR2 is SQIVND in the germline V gene (reference sequence). Trimming left V 4 bases short and J 2 bases short, with 11 bases between. The CDR3 is 15 residues long. The CDR3 is CASSTPTGTNEKLFF. CDR3 nucleotides: TGTGCCAGTAGTACCCCCACAGGGACTAATGAAAAACTGTTTTTT.

The chain recombines TRBV30 with TRBJ1-4; D not resolved. The V gene's germline CDR1 is GTSNPN and CDR2 SVGIG (reference sequence). V lost 3 bases, J lost 0 bases, and 17 bases lay in between. There are 17 residues in the CDR3. CDR3: CAWSSRGLLPTNEKLFF. The CDR3 region has the DNA TGTGCCTGGAGCTCGCGGGGTCTTTTACCAACTAATGAAAAACTGTTTTTT. Based on the CDR3 plus reference TRBV30 and TRBJ1-4, the full variable domain is SQTIHQWPATLVQPVGSPLSLECTVEGTSNPNLYWYRQAAGRGLQLLFYSVGIGQISSEVPQNLSASRPQDRQFILSSKKLLLSDSGFYLCAWSSRGLLPTNEKLFFGSGTQLSVL.

Details on this clone: Other DNA sequences within the sample encode an identical CDR3. The genes are TRBV12-3 or TRBV12-4 and TRBJ2-7, with D possibly matching TRBD1 (6 bases). V gave up 3 bases and J gave up 5 bases, with 8 bases separating them. This CDR3 comprises 12 residues. In DNA form, the CDR3 reads TGTGCCAGCAGTTTGAACAGGGACGAGCAGTACTTC. Protein: CASSLNRDEQYF.

The V gene is TRBV18, the J gene TRBJ1-1; D is perhaps TRBD1 (6 bases). Germline lookup yields CDR1 KGHSH and CDR2 LQKENI. The CDR3 has 16 amino acids. Trimming took off 6 bases at V and 0 bases at J, with 17 bases between the two ends. The CDR3 sequence is CASSRGQRNMNTEAFF. CDR3 coding DNA: TGTGCCAGCTCGCGGGGGCAGCGGAACATGAACACTGAAGCTTTCTTT.

This sequence joins TRBV7-9 and TRBJ2-1, with D perhaps TRBD2 (6 bases). Germline V gene lookup returns CDR1 SEHNR and CDR2 FQNEAQ (reference sequence). The CDR3 has 13 residues. Trimming took 5 bases from V and 11 from J, leaving 16 bases between them. CDR3 protein: CASSMAGQSKQFF. CDR3 nucleotide sequence: TGTGCCAGCAGCATGGCGGGGCAGTCTAAGCAGTTCTTC.

V is TRBV19 and J is TRBJ1-2; D is unresolved. V was trimmed by 5 bases and J by 8 bases, leaving 12 bases between them. This CDR3 comprises 12 residues. The germline V gene has CDR1 LNHDA and CDR2 SQIVND (reference sequence). The CDR3 protein is CASSSWAGGYTF. CDR3 nucleotide sequence: TGTGCCAGTAGTTCTTGGGCTGGAGGCTACACCTTC.

This sequence joins TRBV7-3 and TRBJ2-1; no firm D call. Deletions cut 5 bases from V and 0 bases from J, with 14 bases between. Germline-derived CDR1 and CDR2 are SGHTA and FQGTGA. The CDR3 consists of 16 residues. The CDR3 region has the DNA TGTGCCAGCAGCCAGAGAACTACAGTCTCCTACAATGAGCAGTTCTTC. It specifies CASSQRTTVSYNEQFF. The whole variable domain, remainder taken from reference TRBV7-3 and TRBJ2-1, is GAGVSQTPSNKVTEKGKYVELRCDPISGHTALYWYRQSLGQGPEFLIYFQGTGAADDSGLPNDRFFAVRPEGSVSTLKIQRTERGDSAVYLCASSQRTTVSYNEQFFGPGTRLTVL.

This clone occurred once. V is TRBV5-4 and J is TRBJ1-1, with a weak D call TRBD1 (5 bases). Germline V gives CDR1 SGHNT, CDR2 YYREEE (reference sequence). The CDR3 consists of 13 residues. Trimming left V 4 bases short and J 5 bases short, with 12 bases between. CDR3 residues: CASSLGRETEAFF. CDR3 DNA sequence: TGTGCCAGCAGCCTAGGCAGGGAAACTGAAGCTTTCTTT.

The chain uses TRBV5-1 and TRBJ1-1; 8 bases match TRBD1. Unmatched junction bases numbered 6, after V lost 2 bases and J lost 0 bases. CDR1 SGHRS and CDR2 YFSETQ come from the germline V gene. This CDR3 region has 16 residues. CDR3 amino acids: CASSLPGQALNTEAFF. The DNA of the CDR3 is TGCGCCAGCAGCTTACCGGGACAGGCTCTGAACACTGAAGCTTTCTTT.

V and J are TRBV10-2 and TRBJ2-5; weak D call: TRBD1 (6 bases). From germline, CDR1 is WSHSY and CDR2 SAAADI. The germline V and J ends were trimmed by 7 bases and 2 bases, with 17 bases remaining between them. The CDR3 is 15 residues long. CDR3 residues: CASTRIGQTQETQYF. The DNA of the CDR3 is TGCGCCAGCACCCGGATAGGACAGACACAAGAGACCCAGTACTTC.

The chain joins TRBV5-4 to TRBJ2-5; the match to TRBD2 covers 9 bases. Germline V gene sequence: CDR1 SGHNT, CDR2 YYREEE (reference sequence). The CDR3 has 16 residues. With V trimmed by 0 bases and J by 2 bases, 5 bases remained unmatched. CDR3 DNA sequence: TGTGCCAGCAGCTTGGCTCCTAGCGGGGTTCAAGAGACCCAGTACTTC. Amino acid sequence: CASSLAPSGVQETQYF.

The rearrangement links TRBV7-9 to TRBJ2-1, with D unclear. Germline V lookup: CDR1 SEHNR, CDR2 FQNEAQ (reference sequence). The CDR3 is 12 amino acids. The V end lost 5 bases, the J end lost 9 bases, and 11 bases lay between the germline ends. The CDR3 coding sequence is TGTGCCAGCAGCCCCACCTCCGCTGAGCAGTTCTTC. This encodes CASSPTSAEQFF.

This rearrangement joins TRBV6-4 to TRBJ2-1; TRBD2 matches 12 bases. The CDR3 is 16 residues long. Germline V lookup: CDR1 MRHNA, CDR2 SNTAGT. With V trimmed by 5 bases and J by 1 base, 3 bases remained unmatched. The CDR3 loop reads CASSQGLAGSYNEQFF. The CDR3 bases are TGTGCCAGCAGTCAAGGACTAGCGGGATCCTACAATGAGCAGTTCTTC.

The chain carries TRBV6-6 and TRBJ2-1; D gene uncertain. CDR1 is MNHNY, CDR2 SVGAGI, per germline (reference sequence). This CDR3 is built from 15 residues. V lost 6 bases to trimming and J lost 5 bases, with 17 bases between them. This CDR3 reads CASRNRRAADNEQFF. CDR3 nucleotide sequence: TGTGCCAGCAGAAATCGAAGGGCAGCCGACAATGAGCAGTTCTTC.

With regard to this clone: Other nucleotide sequences in the sample specify the same CDR3. The chain employs TRBV10-3 and TRBJ1-5; TRBD1 aligns across 9 bases. V was pared by 4 bases and J by 5 bases, with 0 bases of the junction left unmatched. The CDR3 covers 13 residues. CDR1 and CDR2 (germline): ENHRY, SYGVKD. The CDR3 reads CAISGQGDQPQHF. The CDR3, as DNA: TGTGCCATCAGTGGACAGGGGGATCAGCCCCAGCATTTT.

As for this clone: A read error may account for a junction end that differs from germline. This sequence joins TRBV28 and TRBJ2-2; maybe TRBD2 (6 bases). The CDR3 contains 14 residues. Germline CDR1 and CDR2: MDHEN and SYDVKM. The CDR3 DNA sequence: TGTGCCGGCAGCAGGAGGGGCGGGACCGGGGAGCTGTTTTTT. The encoded protein is CAGSRRGGTGELFF.

The chain recombines TRBV28 with TRBJ1-2; D remains unclear. Germline V lookup: CDR1 MDHEN, CDR2 SYDVKM. Between the trimmed V and J ends, which lost 3 bases and 4 bases, there was a span of 6 bases. The CDR3 consists of 12 residues. The CDR3 nucleotides are TGTGCCAGCAGTTTGATAGGCTATGGCTACACCTTC. It translates to CASSLIGYGYTF.

V usage is TRBV3-1 (or the pseudogene TRBV3-2) and J usage is TRBJ2-2, with 7 bases lining up with TRBD1. The J segment lost 1 base and the V segment lost 2 bases, leaving 4 bases of the junction unmatched. CDR3 length equals 16 residues. Germline CDR1 is LGHDT and CDR2 is YNNKEL (reference sequence). The CDR3 nucleotides read TGTGCCAGCAGCCAACGGACAGGAGGGAACACCGGGGAGCTGTTTTTT. It is translated as CASSQRTGGNTGELFF.

The chain links TRBV11-3 to TRBJ1-1; a weak D match, TRBD1 (6 bases). CDR1 SGHNT and CDR2 YENEEA come from the germline V gene. Trimming left V 5 bases short and J 1 base short, with 11 bases between. This CDR3 has 14 residues. In DNA, the CDR3 is TGTGCCAGCAGCATAGGGGGTTCGAACACTGAAGCTTTCTTT. This translates into CASSIGGSNTEAFF.

This sequence joins TRBV28 and TRBJ1-6; D is uncertain. Germline V CDR1 and CDR2: MDHEN, SYDVKM. CDR3 size: 14 residues. V lost 2 bases to trimming and J lost 8 bases, with 10 bases between them. The CDR3: CASSLPRFDSPLHF. As DNA, the CDR3 is TGTGCCAGCAGTTTACCCCGGTTTGATTCACCCCTCCACTTT.

The chain joins TRBV11-2 to TRBJ2-3; D is uncertain. CDR3 length equals 15 residues. Trimming left V 3 bases short and J 1 base short, with 11 bases between. Germline CDR1 and CDR2: SGHAT and FQNNGV. The CDR3, as DNA: TGTGCCAGCAGCTTGGCTTTTGCAGGCACAGATACGCAGTATTTT. Encoded protein: CASSLAFAGTDTQYF.

This clone was counted once. The J gene is TRBJ2-3, the V gene TRBV19; D not resolved. Trimming removed 3 bases at V and 2 bases at J, with 6 bases between. The CDR3 totals 13 residues. Germline CDR1 LNHDA, CDR2 SQIVND (reference sequence). The CDR3 loop reads CASSMQNTDTQYF. The DNA for the CDR3 is TGTGCCAGTAGTATGCAGAACACAGATACGCAGTATTTT.